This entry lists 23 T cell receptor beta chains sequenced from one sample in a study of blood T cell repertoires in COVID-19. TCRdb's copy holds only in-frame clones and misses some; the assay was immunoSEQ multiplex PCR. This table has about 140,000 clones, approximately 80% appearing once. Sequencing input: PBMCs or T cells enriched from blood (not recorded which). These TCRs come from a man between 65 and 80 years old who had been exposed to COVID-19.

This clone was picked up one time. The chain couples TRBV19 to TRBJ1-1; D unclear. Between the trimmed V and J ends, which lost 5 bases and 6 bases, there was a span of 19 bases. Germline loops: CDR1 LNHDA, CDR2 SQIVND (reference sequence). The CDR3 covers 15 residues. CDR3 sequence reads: CASSPYDEQQPEAFF. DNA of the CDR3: TGTGCCAGTAGTCCCTACGATGAACAGCAGCCTGAAGCTTTCTTT.

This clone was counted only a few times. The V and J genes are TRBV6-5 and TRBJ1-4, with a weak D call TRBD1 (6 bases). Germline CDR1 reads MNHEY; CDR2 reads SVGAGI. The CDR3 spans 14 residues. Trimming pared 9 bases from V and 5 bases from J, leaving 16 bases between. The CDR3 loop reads CASRDQGWNEKLFF. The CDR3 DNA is TGTGCCAGTAGGGACCAGGGGTGGAATGAAAAACTGTTTTTT.

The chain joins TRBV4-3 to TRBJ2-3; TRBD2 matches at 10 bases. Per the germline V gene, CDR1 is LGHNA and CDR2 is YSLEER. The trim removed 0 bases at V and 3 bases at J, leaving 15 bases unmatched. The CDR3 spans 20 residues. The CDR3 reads CASSQDAVAGGRMVTDTQYF. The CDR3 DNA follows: TGCGCCAGCAGCCAAGATGCGGTAGCGGGAGGTCGAATGGTGACAGATACGCAGTATTTT.

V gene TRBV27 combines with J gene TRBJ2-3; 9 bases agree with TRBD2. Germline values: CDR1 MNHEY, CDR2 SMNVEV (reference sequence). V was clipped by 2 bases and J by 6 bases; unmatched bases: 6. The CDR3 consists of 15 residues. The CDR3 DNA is TGTGCCAGCAGTTTAGGCGGGAGGGGTGGGGATACGCAGTATTTT. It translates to CASSLGGRGGDTQYF.

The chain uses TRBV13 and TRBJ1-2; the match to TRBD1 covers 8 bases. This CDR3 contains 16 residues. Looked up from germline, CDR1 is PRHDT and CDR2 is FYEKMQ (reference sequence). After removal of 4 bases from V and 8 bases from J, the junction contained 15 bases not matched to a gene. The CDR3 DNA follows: TGTGCCAGCAGCTCCTCACCCGTCGGACAGGGACAGGGCTACACCTTC. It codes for CASSSSPVGQGQGYTF.

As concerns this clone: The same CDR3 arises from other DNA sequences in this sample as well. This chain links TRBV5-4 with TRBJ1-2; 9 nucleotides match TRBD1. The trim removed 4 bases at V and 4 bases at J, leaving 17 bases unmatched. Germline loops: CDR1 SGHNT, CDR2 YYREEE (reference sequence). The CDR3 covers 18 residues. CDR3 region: CASSPLGQGKISSYGYTF. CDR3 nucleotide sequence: TGTGCCAGCAGCCCCCTCGGACAGGGGAAAATCTCCTCCTATGGCTACACCTTC.

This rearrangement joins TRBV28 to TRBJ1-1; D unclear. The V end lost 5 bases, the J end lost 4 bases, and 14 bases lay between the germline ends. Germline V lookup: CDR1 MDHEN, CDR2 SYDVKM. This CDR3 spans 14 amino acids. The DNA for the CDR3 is TGTGCCAGCAGTCCAGGAGGCCGGCGCACTGAAGCTTTCTTT. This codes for CASSPGGRRTEAFF.

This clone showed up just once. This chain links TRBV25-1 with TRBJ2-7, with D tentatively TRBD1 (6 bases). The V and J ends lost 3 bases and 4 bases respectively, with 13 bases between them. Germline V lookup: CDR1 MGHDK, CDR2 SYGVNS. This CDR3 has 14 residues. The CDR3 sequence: CASSEGAGEYEQYF. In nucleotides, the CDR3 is TGTGCCAGCAGTGAGGGGGCAGGGGAGTACGAGCAGTACTTC.

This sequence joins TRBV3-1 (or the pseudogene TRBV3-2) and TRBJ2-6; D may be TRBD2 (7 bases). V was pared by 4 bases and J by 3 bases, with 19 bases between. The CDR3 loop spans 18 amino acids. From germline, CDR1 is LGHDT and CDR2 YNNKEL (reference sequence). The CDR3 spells CASSPKIGGGDGANVLTF. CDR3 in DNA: TGTGCCAGCAGCCCCAAAATAGGGGGAGGGGATGGGGCCAACGTCCTGACTTTC.

The CDR3 DNA reads TGTGCCAGCAGCGCTGGGGGACAGGGGACCTACGAGCAGTACTTC. Its protein product is CASSAGGQGTYEQYF. V is TRBV9 and J is TRBJ2-7, with TRBD1 identical over 10 bases. CDR1 is SGDLS, CDR2 YYNGEE, per germline. The CDR3 is 15 amino acids. The trim removed 3 bases at V and 2 bases at J, leaving 5 bases unmatched.

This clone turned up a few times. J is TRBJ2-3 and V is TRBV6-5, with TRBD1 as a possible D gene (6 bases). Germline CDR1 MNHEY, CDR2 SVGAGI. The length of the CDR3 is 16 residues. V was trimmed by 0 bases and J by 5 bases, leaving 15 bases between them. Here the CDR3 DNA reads TGTGCCAGCAGTTACTCCGGGACCCTAGGGGGAGATACGCAGTATTTT. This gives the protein CASSYSGTLGGDTQYF.

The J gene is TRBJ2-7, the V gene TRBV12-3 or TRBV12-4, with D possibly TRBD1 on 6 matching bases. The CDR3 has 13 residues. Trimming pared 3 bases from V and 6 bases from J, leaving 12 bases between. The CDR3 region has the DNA TGTGCCAGCAGTTTCTACAGGGCTACCGAGCAGTACTTC. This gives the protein CASSFYRATEQYF.

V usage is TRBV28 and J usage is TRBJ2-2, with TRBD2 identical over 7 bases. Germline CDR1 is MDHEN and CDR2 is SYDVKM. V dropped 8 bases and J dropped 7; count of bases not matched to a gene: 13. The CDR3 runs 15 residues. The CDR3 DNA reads TGTGCCAGCTCCCTCGGCGGGAGAGGAATCGGGGAGCTGTTTTTT. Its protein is CASSLGGRGIGELFF.

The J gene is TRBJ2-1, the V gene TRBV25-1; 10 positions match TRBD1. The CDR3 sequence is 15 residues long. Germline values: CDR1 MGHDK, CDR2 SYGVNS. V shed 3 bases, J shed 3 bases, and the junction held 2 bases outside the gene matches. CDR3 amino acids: CASSDGQGGYNEQFF. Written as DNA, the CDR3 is TGTGCCAGCAGTGATGGACAGGGGGGCTACAATGAGCAGTTCTTC.

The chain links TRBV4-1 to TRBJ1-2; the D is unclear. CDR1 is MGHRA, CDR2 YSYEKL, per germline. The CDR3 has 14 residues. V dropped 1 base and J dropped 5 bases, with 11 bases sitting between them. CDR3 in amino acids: CASSQGDQEYGYTF. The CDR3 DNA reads TGCGCCAGCAGCCAAGGCGATCAGGAATATGGCTACACCTTC.

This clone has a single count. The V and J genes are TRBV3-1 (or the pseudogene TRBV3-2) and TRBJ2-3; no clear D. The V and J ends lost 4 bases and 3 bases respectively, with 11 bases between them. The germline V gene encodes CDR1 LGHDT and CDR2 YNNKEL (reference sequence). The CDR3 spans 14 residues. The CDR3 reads CASSPASRTDTQYF. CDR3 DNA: TGTGCCAGCAGCCCGGCCTCGAGGACAGATACGCAGTATTTT.

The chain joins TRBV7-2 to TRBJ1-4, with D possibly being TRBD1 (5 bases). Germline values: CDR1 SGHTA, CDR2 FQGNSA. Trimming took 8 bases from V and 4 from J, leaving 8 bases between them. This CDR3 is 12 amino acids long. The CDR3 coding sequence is TGTGCCAGCGGGCAGGGTAATGAAAAACTGTTTTTT. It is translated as CASGQGNEKLFF.

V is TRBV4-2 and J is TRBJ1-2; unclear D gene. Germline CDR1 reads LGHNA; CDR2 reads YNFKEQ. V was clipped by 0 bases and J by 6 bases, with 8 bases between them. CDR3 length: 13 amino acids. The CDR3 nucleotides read TGTGCCAGCAGCCAAGAATCGGGGAATGGCTACACCTTC. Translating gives CASSQESGNGYTF.

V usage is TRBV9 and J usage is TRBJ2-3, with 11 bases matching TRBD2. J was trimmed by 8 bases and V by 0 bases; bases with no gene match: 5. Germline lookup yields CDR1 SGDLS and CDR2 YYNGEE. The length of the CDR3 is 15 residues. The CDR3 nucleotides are TGTGCCAGCAGCGTAGAAACTAGCGGGGGCGGTACGCAGTATTTT. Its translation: CASSVETSGGGTQYF.

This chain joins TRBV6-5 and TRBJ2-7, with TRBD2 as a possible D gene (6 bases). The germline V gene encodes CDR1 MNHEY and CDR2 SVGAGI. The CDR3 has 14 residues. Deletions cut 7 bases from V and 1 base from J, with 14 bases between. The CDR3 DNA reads TGTGCCAGCACCAACTGGGGGGTTTCCTACGAGCAGTACTTC. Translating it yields CASTNWGVSYEQYF.

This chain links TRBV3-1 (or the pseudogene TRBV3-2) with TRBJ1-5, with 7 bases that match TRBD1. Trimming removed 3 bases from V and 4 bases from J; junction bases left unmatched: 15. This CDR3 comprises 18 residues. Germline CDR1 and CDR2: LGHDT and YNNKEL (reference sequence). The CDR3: CASSHLDRDPSWNQPQHF. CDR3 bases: TGTGCCAGCAGCCACCTCGACAGGGACCCTTCATGGAATCAGCCCCAGCATTTT.

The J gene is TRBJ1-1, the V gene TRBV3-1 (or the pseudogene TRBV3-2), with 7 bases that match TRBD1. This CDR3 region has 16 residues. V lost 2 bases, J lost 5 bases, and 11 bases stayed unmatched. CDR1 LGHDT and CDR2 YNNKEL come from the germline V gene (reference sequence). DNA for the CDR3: TGTGCCAGCAGCCAATCGCTAAGGGGGCGAGGGACTGAAGCTTTCTTT. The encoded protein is CASSQSLRGRGTEAFF.

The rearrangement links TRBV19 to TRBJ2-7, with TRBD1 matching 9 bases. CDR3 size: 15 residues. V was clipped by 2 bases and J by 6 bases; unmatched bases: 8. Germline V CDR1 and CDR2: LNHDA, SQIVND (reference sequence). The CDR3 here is CASSIRGQGTGEQYF. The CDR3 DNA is TGTGCCAGTAGTATACGGGGACAGGGTACAGGCGAGCAGTACTTC.